This T cell receptor (beta chain) came from a study of blood T cell repertoires in COVID-19. Study-level information: Samples representing acute and convalescent COVID-19 were sourced from the United States, Italy and Spain. Sample material is recorded as cDNA or gDNA derived from T cells, B-cell-depleted T cells, or PBMCs.

The CDR3 covers 19 residues. Trimming at V came to 1 base and at J to 0 bases, leaving 9 bases not matched to a gene. Germline V lookup: CDR1 LGHNA, CDR2 YNFKEQ. In the original processing: By means of reference gene primer amplification, nucleated cell counts were estimated. The data were produced by immunoSEQ multiplex PCR, yet TCRdb's version contains in-frame clones alone and is incomplete. V, J and clone size reflect that table, while D and trimming were determined from the DNA. The sample records 110,000 or so clones, around 89% being singletons. V and J are TRBV4-2 and TRBJ2-6, with 7 bases lining up with TRBD1. This receptor was obtained from a woman aged 50 to 60 with acute or convalescent COVID-19. Input material: peripheral blood. The CDR3 bases are TGTGCCAGCAGCCAAGCGAGGGGGCTCGGGACCTCTGGGGCCAACGTCCTGACTTTC. It translates to CASSQARGLGTSGANVLTF.